The entry below describes one T cell receptor (beta chain). Germline CDR1 reads SGHTA; CDR2 reads FQGTGA. The CDR3 covers 13 residues. This record belongs to a study of OX40 agonist ivuxolimab in advanced cancers. Sequencing used immunoSEQ multiplex PCR; TCRdb keeps in-frame clones, though not all of them. The sample consists of about 140,000 clones, 75% to 95% of them appearing once. This specimen consisted of CD4+ or CD8+ T cells sorted from blood, obtained in a trial of the OX40 agonist ivuxolimab. The sequence came from an adult with an advanced solid tumor such as melanoma, head and neck, liver or kidney cancer. The rearrangement links TRBV7-3 to TRBJ2-5; D is unclear. The J call may be mistaken, given a closer DNA end match to TRBJ2-7. CDR3 protein: CASSGHGSYEQYF. CDR3 nucleotide sequence: TGTGCCAGCAGCGGGCATGGCTCCTACGAGCAGTACTTC.